The source of this T cell receptor (beta chain) is a study of blood T cell repertoires in COVID-19. At the level of the study: From the United States, Italy and Spain came samples of acute and convalescent COVID-19.

This CDR3 contains 14 residues. Germline CDR1 reads SGHTA; CDR2 reads FQGNSA. V dropped 1 base and J dropped 11 bases, with 15 bases sitting between them. TCRdb's copy holds only in-frame clones and misses some; the assay was immunoSEQ multiplex PCR. The data show roughly 280,000 clones, roughly 90% seen once. This rearrangement joins TRBV7-2 to TRBJ1-5, with D possibly matching TRBD1 (5 bases). The clonotype comes from a man aged 45-65 years with acute or convalescent COVID-19. Input material: peripheral blood. The CDR3, as DNA: TGTGCCAGCAGCTTAGTTGCAGGGTCGGAGTCCCAGCATTTT. Amino acids: CASSLVAGSESQHF.